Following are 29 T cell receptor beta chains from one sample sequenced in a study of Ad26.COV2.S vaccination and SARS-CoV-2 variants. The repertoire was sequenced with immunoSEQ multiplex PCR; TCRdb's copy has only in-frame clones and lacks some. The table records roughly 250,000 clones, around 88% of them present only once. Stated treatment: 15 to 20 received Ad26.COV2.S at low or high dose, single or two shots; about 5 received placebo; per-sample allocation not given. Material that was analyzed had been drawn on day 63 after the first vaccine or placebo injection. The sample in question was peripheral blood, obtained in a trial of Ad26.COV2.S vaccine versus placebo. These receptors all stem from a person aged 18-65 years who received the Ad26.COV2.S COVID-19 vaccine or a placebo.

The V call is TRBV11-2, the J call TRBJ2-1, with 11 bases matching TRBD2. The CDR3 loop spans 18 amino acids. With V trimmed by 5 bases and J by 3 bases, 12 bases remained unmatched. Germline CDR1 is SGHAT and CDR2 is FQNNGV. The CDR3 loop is CASSTPQTSGVIYNEQFF. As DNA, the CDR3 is TGTGCCAGCAGCACCCCTCAGACTAGCGGGGTGATCTACAATGAGCAGTTCTTC.

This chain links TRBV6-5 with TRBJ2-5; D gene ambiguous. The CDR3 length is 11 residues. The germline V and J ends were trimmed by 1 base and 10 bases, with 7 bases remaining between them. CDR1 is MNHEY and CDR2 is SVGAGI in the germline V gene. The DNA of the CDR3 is TGTGCCAGCAGTTACTTCCCAATCCAGTACTTC. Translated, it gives CASSYFPIQYF.

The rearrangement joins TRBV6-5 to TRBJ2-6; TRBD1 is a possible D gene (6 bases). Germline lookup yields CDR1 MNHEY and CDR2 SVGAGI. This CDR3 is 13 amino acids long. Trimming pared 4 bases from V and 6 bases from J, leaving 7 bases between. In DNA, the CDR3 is TGTGCCAGCAGTTCAGGGGAGGCCAACGTCCTGACTTTC. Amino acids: CASSSGEANVLTF.

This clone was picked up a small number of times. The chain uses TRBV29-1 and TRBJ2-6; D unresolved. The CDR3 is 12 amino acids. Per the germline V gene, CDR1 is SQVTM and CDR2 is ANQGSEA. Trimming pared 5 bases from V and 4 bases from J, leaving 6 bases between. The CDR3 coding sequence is TGCAGCGTTCAAACAGGGGCCAACGTCCTGACTTTC. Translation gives CSVQTGANVLTF. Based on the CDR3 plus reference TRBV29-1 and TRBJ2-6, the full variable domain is SAVISQKPSRDICQRGTSLTIQCQVDSQVTMMFWYRQQPGQSLTLIATANQGSEATYESGFVIDKFPISRPNLTFSTLTVSNMSPEDSSIYLCSVQTGANVLTFGAGSRLTVL.

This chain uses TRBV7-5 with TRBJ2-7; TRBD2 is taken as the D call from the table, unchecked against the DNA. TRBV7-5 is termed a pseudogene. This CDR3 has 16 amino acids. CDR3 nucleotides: TGTGCCAGAAGCTTAACCGGGACTAGCGGCCCCTACGAGCAGTACGTC. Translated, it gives CARSLTGTSGPYEQYV.

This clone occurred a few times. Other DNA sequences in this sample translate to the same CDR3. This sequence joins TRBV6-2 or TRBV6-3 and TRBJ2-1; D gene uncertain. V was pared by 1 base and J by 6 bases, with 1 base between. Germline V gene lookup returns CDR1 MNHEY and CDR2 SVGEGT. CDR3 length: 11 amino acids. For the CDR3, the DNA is TGTGCCAGCAGTTACTTCAATGAGCAGTTCTTC. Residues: CASSYFNEQFF.

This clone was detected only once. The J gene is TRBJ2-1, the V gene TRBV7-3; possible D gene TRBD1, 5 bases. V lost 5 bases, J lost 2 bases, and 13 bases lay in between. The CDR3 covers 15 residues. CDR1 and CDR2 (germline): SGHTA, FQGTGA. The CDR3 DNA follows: TGTGCCAGCAGCCCCCGTAAGGGGCCCTACAATGAGCAGTTCTTC. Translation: CASSPRKGPYNEQFF.

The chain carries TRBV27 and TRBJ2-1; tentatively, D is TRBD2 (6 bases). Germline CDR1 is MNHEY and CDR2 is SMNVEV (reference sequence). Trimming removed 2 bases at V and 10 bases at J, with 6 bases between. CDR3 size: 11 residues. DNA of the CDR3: TGTGCCAGCAGTTTAGCGGGGGAGCAGTTCTTC. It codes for CASSLAGEQFF.

The CDR3 region is CASSLAPGGHTGELFF. As DNA, the CDR3 is TGTGCCAGCAGCTTAGCTCCGGGAGGGCACACCGGGGAGCTGTTTTTT. The rearrangement uses TRBV7-2 and TRBJ2-2; TRBD2 aligns across 8 bases. The CDR3 has 16 amino acids. Germline-derived CDR1 and CDR2 are SGHTA and FQGNSA. V lost 0 bases and J lost 3; bases outside the gene matches: 3. Variable domain in full (rest from reference TRBV7-2 and TRBJ2-2): GAGVSQSPSNKVTEKGKDVELRCDPISGHTALYWYRQSLGQGLEFLIYFQGNSAPDKSGLPSDRFSAERTGGSVSTLTIQRTQQEDSAVYLCASSLAPGGHTGELFFGEGSRLTVL.

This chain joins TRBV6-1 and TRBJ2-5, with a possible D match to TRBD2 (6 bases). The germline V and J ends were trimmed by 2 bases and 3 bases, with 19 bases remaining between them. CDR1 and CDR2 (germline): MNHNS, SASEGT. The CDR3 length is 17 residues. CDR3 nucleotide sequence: TGTGCCAGCAGTGAAAGTCCCCTGGGACGGGGGAAAGAGACCCAGTACTTC. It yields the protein CASSESPLGRGKETQYF.

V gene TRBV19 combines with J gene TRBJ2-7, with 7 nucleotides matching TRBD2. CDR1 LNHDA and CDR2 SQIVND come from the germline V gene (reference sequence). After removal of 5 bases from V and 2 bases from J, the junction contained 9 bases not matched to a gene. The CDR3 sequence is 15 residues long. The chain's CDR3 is CASSVGPGGTYEQYV. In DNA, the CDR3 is TGTGCCAGTAGTGTGGGACCGGGAGGCACCTACGAGCAGTACGTC.

The CDR3 DNA sequence: TGTGCCAGCTCACAGGGGCGCGGAGATACGCAGTATTTT. Translation: CASSQGRGDTQYF. This chain joins TRBV6-5 and TRBJ2-3; TRBD1 matches at 7 bases. J lost 5 bases, V lost 8 bases, and 7 bases had no gene match. The germline CDR1 and CDR2 sequences are MNHEY and SVGAGI. The CDR3 is 13 residues long.

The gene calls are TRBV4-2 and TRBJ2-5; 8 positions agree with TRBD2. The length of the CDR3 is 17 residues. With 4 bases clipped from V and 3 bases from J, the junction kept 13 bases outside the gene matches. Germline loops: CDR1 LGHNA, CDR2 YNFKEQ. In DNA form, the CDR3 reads TGTGCCAGCAGCCTGGGGACCGGGACTAGAGGGAAAGAGACCCAGTACTTC. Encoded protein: CASSLGTGTRGKETQYF.

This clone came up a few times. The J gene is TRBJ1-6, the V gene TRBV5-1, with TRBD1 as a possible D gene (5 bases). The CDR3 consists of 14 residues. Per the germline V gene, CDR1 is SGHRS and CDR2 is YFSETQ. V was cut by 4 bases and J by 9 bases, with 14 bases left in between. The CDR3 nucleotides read TGCGCCAGCAGCGTCGGGACCCACAGTTCACCCCTCCACTTT. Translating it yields CASSVGTHSSPLHF.

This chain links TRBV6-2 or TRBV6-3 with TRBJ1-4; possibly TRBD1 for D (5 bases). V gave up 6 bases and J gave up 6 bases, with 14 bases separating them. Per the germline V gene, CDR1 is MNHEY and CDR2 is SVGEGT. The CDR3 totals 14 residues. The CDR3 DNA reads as TGTGCCAGCAGCGAGGCCAGGGATTATGAAAAACTGTTTTTT. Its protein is CASSEARDYEKLFF.

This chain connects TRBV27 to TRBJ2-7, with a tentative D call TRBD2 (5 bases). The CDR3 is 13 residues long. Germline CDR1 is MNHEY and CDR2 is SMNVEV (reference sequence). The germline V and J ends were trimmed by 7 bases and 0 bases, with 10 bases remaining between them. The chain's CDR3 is CASNRRGSYEQYF. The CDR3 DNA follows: TGTGCCAGCAACCGCCGGGGCTCCTACGAGCAGTACTTC.

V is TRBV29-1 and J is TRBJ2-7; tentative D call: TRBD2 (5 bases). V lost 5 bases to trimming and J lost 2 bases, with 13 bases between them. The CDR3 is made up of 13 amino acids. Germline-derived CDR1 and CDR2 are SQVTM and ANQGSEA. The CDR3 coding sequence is TGCAGCGTTAACGGACTTCCTACCTACGAGCAGTACGTC. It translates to CSVNGLPTYEQYV.

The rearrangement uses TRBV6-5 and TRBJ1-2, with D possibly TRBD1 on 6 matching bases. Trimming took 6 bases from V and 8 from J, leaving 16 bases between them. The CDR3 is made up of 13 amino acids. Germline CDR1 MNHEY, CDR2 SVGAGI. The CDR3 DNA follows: TGTGCCAGCAGCGTTGGAACAGGGATGGGCTACACCTTC. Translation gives CASSVGTGMGYTF.

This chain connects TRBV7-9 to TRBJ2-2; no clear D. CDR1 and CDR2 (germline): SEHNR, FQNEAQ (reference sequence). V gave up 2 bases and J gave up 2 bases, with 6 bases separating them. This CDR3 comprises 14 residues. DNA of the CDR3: TGTGCCAGCAGCTTATGGGGTAACACCGGGGAGCTGTTTTTT. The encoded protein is CASSLWGNTGELFF.

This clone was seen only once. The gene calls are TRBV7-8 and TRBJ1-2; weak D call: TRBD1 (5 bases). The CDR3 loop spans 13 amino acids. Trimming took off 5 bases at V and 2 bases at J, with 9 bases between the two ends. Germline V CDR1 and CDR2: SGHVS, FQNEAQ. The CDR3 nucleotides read TGTGCCAGCAGCGTTGACAGAAACTATGGCTACACCTTC. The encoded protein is CASSVDRNYGYTF.

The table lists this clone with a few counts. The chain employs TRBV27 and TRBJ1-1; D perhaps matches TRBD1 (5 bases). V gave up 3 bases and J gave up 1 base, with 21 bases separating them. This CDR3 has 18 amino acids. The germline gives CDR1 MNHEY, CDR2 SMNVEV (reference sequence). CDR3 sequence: CASSLGKLGAVRNTEAFF. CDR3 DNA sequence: TGTGCCAGCAGTTTGGGGAAACTTGGGGCAGTAAGGAACACTGAAGCTTTCTTT.

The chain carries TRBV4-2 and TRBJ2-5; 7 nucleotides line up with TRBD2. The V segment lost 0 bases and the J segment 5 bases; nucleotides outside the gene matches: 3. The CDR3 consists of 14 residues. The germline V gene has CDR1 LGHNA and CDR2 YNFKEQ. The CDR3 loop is CASSQERGRETQYF. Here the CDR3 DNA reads TGTGCCAGCAGCCAAGAGCGGGGGAGGGAGACCCAGTACTTC.

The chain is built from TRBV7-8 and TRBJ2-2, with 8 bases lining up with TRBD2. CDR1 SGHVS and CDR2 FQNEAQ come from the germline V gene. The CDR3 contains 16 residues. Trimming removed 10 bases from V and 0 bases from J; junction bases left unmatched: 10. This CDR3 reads CATTATGLANTGELFF. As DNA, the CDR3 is TGTGCCACCACGGCTACGGGACTAGCGAACACCGGGGAGCTGTTTTTT.

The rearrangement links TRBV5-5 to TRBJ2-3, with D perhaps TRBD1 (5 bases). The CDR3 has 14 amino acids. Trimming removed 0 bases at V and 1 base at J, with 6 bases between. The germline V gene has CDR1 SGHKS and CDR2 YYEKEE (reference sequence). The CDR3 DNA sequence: TGTGCCAGCAGCTTGGAACAGGGCACAGATACGCAGTATTTT. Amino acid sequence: CASSLEQGTDTQYF.

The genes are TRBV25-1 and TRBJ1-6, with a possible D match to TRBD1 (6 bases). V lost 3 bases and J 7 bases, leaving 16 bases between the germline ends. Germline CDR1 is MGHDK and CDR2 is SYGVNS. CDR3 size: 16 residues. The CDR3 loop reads CASSDYSRTANSPLHF. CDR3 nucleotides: TGTGCCAGCAGTGACTATTCCAGGACAGCGAATTCACCCCTCCACTTT. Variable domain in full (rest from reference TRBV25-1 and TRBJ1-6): EADIYQTPRYLVIGTGKKITLECSQTMGHDKMYWYQQDPGMELHLIHYSYGVNSTEKGDLSSESTVSRIRTEHFPLTLESARPSHTSQYLCASSDYSRTANSPLHFGNGTRLTVT.

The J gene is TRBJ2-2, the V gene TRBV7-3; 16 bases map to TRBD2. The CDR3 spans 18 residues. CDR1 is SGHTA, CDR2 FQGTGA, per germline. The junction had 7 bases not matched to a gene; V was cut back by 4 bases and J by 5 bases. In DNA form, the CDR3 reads TGTGCCAGCAGCTCCCCCGGGACTAGCGGGGGGGTTACCGGGGAGCTGTTTTTT. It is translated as CASSSPGTSGGVTGELFF.

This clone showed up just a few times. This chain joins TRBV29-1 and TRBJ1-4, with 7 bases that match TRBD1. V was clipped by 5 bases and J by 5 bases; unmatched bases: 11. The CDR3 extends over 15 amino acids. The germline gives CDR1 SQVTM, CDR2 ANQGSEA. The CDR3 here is CSVKTGQARNEKLFF. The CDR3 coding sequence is TGCAGCGTTAAAACCGGACAGGCTAGGAATGAAAAACTGTTTTTT.

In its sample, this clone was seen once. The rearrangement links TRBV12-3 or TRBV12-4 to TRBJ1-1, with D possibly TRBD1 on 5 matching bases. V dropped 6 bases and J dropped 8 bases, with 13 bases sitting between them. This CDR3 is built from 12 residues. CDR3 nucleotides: TGTGCCAGCAGCCTATGGGCAGGGGAAGCTTTCTTT. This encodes CASSLWAGEAFF.

The CDR3 DNA reads as TGTGCCAGCAGCCAAGTCGGCGGGGCTAATACCGGGGAGCTGTTTTTT. Encoded protein: CASSQVGGANTGELFF. The chain employs TRBV14 and TRBJ2-2, with D maybe TRBD2 (6 bases). Germline CDR1 SGHDN, CDR2 FVKESK. V shed 1 base and J shed 5 bases, with 14 bases lying between them. The CDR3 runs 16 residues.